This T cell receptor (beta chain) is drawn from a study of OX40 agonist ivuxolimab in advanced cancers. Study-level information: Patients were given ivuxolimab, an antibody that agonizes OX40 (CD134). Study findings and constraints: Low normalized T-cell clonal expansion was additionally recorded for some nonresponders. Dosing at 0.1 to 3.0 mg/kg was accompanied by clonal expansion of CD4+ and CD8+ blood T cells by week 6. Among the lowest levels of clonal expansion were found in partial responders at 0.1-3.0 mg/kg.

This clone was seen once. The antigen remains unidentified. This CDR3 contains 15 residues. Germline CDR1 reads SGHTA; CDR2 reads FQGNSA. The V and J ends lost 1 base and 6 bases respectively, with 15 bases between them. The data were produced by immunoSEQ multiplex PCR, yet TCRdb's version contains in-frame clones alone and is incomplete. Among over 50,000 clones listed, more than 85% were seen once. The material sequenced was CD4+ or CD8+ T cells sorted from blood, taken in a trial of the OX40 agonist ivuxolimab. The sequence derives from an adult with an advanced solid tumor such as melanoma, head and neck, liver or kidney cancer. This chain connects TRBV7-2 to TRBJ1-1, with D possibly matching TRBD1 (5 bases). CDR3 sequence (DNA): TGTGCCAGCAGCTTAGGGGCAGGGTGGCAGGCTGAAGCTTTCTTT. It yields the protein CASSLGAGWQAEAFF.